This is a list of T cell receptor beta chains from one sample in a study of cytotoxic CD8 clonotypes in ibrutinib-treated CLL. Method: immunoSEQ multiplex PCR; TCRdb's copy keeps in-frame clones and lacks some. The sample lists around 60,000 clones, over 60% seen once, with around 45% in the top ten. The specimen comprised PBMCs, sampled after 12 months of ibrutinib treatment. The receptors come from a human donor with chronic lymphocytic leukemia. CDR3s include the opening cysteine and the closing phenylalanine or tryptophan. Each record gives: clone size, V gene, CDR3 length, D gene, J gene, CDR3 protein, CDR3 DNA. A D gene is named only where the DNA matches it firmly. Size is stated for part of the rows, as once, few or many counts, or as a class when the clone is expanded.

>.|TRBV11-2|13|.|TRBJ2-7
CAGSTTVNYEQYF
TGTGCCGGAAGTACGACAGTGAACTACGAGCAGTACTTC
>.|TRBV18|15|TRBD1|TRBJ2-5
CASSLRQGGQETQYF
TGTGCCAGCTCACTGCGACAGGGCGGGCAAGAGACCCAGTACTTC
>.|TRBV7-2|16|TRBD1|TRBJ1-1
CASSEERGTGREEAFF
TGTGCCAGCAGCGAGGAGAGAGGGACAGGGAGAGAGGAAGCTTTCTTT
>.|TRBV19|15|TRBD2|TRBJ2-5
CASSILAGGPGTQYF
TGTGCCAGTAGTATTCTAGCGGGAGGGCCTGGGACCCAGTACTTC
>.|TRBV5-1|15|TRBD2|TRBJ2-3
CASSPPGGGTDTQYF
TGCGCCAGCAGCCCCCCGGGGGGTGGCACAGATACGCAGTATTTT
>.|TRBV5-5|15|.|TRBJ2-3
CASSVRQAITDTQYF
TGTGCCAGCAGCGTTAGACAGGCGATCACAGATACGCAGTATTTT
>.|TRBV27|11|.|TRBJ2-3
CASTSADTQYF
TGTGCCAGCACCTCCGCAGATACGCAGTATTTT
>.|TRBV28|13|.|TRBJ2-7
CASTPWDRYEQYF
TGTGCCAGCACCCCTTGGGACCGCTACGAGCAGTACTTC
>.|TRBV5-1|15|.|TRBJ2-5
CASSLAGSEQETQYF
TGCGCCAGCAGCTTGGCCGGGTCAGAGCAAGAGACCCAGTACTTC
>.|TRBV9|15|.|TRBJ2-7
CASSVGGTPIYEQYF
TGTGCCAGCAGCGTAGGTGGGACACCAATCTACGAGCAGTACTTC
>.|TRBV29-1|12|TRBD1|TRBJ1-1
CSVKTGVTEAFF
TGCAGCGTTAAAACAGGGGTCACTGAAGCTTTCTTT
>few|TRBV20-1|10|.|TRBJ2-7
CSANRDEQYF
TGCAGTGCTAACCGAGACGAGCAGTACTTC
>few|TRBV7-9|13|.|TRBJ2-2
CASTDTNTGELFF
TGTGCCAGCACGGACACAAACACCGGGGAGCTGTTTTTT
>.|TRBV6-4|15|.|TRBJ2-1
CASKDRRSSYNEQFF
TGTGCCAGCAAAGACAGACGGAGCTCCTACAATGAGCAGTTCTTC
>.|TRBV7-6|17|TRBD1|TRBJ1-3
CASSLTTGARSGNTIYF
TGTGCCAGCAGCTTAACAACAGGGGCCCGCTCTGGAAACACCATATATTTT
>.|TRBV11-3|14|.|TRBJ2-2
CASSPTRVSGELFF
TGTGCCAGCAGCCCGACCAGGGTCTCCGGGGAGCTGTTTTTT
>.|TRBV5-1|15|.|TRBJ2-7
CASSLSGGTSYEQYF
TGCGCCAGCAGCTTGTCCGGGGGAACCTCCTACGAGCAGTACTTC
>.|TRBV11-2|15|.|TRBJ2-3
CASSARQFSTDTQYF
TGTGCCAGCAGCGCCAGACAGTTTAGCACAGATACGCAGTATTTT
>once|TRBV5-1|15|.|TRBJ1-3
CASSPDGRGGNTIYF
TGCGCCAGCAGCCCCGACGGCAGGGGCGGAAACACCATATATTTT
>.|TRBV9|16|TRBD1|TRBJ2-2
CASSVGWTGRTGELFF
TGTGCCAGCAGCGTAGGATGGACAGGGAGAACCGGGGAGCTGTTTTTT